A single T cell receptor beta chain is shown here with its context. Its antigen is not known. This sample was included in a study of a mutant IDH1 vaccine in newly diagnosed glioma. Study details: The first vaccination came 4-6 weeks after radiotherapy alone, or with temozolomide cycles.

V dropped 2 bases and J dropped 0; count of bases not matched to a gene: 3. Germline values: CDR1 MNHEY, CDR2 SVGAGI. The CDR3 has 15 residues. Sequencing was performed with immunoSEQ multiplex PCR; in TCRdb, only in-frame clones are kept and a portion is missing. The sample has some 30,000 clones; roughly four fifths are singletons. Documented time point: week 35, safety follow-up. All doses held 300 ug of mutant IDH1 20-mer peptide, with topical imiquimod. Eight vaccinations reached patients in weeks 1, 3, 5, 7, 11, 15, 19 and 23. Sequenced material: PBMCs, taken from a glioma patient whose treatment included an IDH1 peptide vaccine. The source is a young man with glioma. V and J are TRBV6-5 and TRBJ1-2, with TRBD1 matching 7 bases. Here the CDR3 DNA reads TGTGCCAGCAGTTACGGACAGGTGTCTAACTATGGCTACACCTTC. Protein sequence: CASSYGQVSNYGYTF.